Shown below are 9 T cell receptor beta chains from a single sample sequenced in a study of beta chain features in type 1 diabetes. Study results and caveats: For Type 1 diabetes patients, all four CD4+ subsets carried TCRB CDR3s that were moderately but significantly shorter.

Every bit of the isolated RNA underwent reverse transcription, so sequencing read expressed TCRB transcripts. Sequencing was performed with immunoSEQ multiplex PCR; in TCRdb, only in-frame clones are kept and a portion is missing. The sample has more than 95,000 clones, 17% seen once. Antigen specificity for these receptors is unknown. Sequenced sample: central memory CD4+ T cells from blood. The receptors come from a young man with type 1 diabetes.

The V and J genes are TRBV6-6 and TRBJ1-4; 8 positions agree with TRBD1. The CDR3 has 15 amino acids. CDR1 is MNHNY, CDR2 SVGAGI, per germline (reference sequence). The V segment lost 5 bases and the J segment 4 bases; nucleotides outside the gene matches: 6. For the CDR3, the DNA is TGTGCCAGCAGTCCGACAGGGGCCTTTAATGAAAAACTGTTTTTT. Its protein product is CASSPTGAFNEKLFF.

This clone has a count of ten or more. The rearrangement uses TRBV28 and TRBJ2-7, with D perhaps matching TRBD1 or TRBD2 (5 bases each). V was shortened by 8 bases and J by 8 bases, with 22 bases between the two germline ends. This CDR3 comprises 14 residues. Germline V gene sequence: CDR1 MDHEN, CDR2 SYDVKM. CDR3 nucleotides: TGTGCCAGCCGGGACGGGGTTTCATGGGCGAAGCAGTACTTC. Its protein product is CASRDGVSWAKQYF. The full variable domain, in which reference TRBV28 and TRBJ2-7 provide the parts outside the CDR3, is DVKVTQSSRYLVKRTGEKVFLECVQDMDHENMFWYRQDPGLGLRLIYFSYDVKMKEKGDIPEGYSVSREKKERFSLILESASTNQTSMYLCASRDGVSWAKQYFGPGTRLTVT.

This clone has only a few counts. CDR3 in DNA: TGTGCCAGCAGCTTGGTAGAGAGGAGCTCCTACAATGAGCAGTTCTTC. Translation gives CASSLVERSSYNEQFF. The chain uses TRBV5-6 and TRBJ2-1; unclear D gene. Trimming took off 0 bases at V and 0 bases at J, with 10 bases between the two ends. The CDR3 is made up of 16 amino acids. Germline V gene lookup returns CDR1 SGHDT and CDR2 YYEEEE.

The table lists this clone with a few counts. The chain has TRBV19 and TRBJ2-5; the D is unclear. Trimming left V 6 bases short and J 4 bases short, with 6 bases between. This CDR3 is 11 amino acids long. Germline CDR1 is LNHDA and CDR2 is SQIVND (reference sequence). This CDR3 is CASRYRETQYF. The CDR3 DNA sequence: TGTGCCAGTAGATATCGAGAGACCCAGTACTTC.

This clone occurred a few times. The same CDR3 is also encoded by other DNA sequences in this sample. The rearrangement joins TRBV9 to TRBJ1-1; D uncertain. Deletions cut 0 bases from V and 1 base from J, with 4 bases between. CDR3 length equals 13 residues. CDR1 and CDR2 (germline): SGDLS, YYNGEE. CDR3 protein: CASSVAGNTEAFF. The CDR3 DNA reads TGTGCCAGCAGCGTAGCCGGGAACACTGAAGCTTTCTTT. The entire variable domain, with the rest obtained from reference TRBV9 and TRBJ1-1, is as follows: DSGVTQTPKHLITATGQRVTLRCSPRSGDLSVYWYQQSLDQGLQFLIQYYNGEERAKGNILERFSAQQFPDLHSELNLSSLELGDSALYFCASSVAGNTEAFFGQGTRLTVV.

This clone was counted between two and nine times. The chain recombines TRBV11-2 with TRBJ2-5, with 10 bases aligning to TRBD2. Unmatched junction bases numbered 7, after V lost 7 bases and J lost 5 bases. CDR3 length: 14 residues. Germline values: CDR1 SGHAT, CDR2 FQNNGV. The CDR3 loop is CASNTLAGRETQYF. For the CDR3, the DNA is TGTGCCAGCAACACACTAGCGGGAAGGGAGACCCAGTACTTC.

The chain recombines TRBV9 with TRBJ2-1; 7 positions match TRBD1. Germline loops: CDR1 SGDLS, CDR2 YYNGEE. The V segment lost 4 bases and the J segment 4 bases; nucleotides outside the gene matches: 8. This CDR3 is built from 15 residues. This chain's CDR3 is CASSPSSTGYNEQFF. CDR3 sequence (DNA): TGTGCCAGCAGCCCCTCCTCGACAGGGTACAATGAGCAGTTCTTC.

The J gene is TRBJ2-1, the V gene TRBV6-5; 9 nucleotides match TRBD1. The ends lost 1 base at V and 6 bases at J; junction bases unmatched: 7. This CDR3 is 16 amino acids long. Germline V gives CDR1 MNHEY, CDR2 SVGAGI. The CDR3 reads CASSYFWDRELNEQFF. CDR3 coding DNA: TGTGCCAGCAGTTACTTTTGGGACAGGGAACTCAATGAGCAGTTCTTC.

DNA of the CDR3: TGCAGCGTTGAAGGTCAGGGGGATACCTACGAGCAGTACTTC. Protein product: CSVEGQGDTYEQYF. The V call is TRBV29-1, the J call TRBJ2-7, with 7 bases matching TRBD1. The CDR3 has 14 amino acids. Trimming at V came to 1 base and at J to 2 bases, leaving 5 bases not matched to a gene. The germline V gene encodes CDR1 SQVTM and CDR2 ANQGSEA.